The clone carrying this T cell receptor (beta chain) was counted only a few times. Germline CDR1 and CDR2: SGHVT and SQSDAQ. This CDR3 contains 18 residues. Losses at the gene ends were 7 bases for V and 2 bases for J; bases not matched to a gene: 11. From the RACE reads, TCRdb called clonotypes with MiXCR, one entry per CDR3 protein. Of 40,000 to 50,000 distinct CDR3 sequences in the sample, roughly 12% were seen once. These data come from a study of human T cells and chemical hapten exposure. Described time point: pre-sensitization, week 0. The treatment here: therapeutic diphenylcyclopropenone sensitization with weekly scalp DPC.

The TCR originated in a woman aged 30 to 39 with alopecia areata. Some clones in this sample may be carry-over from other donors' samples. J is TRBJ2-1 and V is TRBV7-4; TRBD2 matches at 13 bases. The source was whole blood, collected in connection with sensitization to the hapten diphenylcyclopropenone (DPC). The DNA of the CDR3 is TGTGCCAGCAACCATGGACTAGCGGGAGCCATCGCCTACAATGAGCAGTTCTTC. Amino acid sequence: CASNHGLAGAIAYNEQFF.